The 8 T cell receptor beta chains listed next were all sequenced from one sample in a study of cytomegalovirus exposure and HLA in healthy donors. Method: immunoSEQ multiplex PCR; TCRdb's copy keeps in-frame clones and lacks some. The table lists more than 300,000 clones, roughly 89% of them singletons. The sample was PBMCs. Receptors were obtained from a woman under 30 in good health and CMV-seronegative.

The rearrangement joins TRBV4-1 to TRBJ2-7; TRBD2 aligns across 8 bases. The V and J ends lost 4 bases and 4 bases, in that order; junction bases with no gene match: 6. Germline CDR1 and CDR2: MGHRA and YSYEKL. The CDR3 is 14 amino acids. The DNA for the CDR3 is TGCGCCAGCAGCCCCTACAGCGGGAGTTACGAGCAGTACTTC. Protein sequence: CASSPYSGSYEQYF.

CDR3 in DNA: TGTGCCAGCAGGATAACTAGCGGGGGCCCCAATGAGCAGTTCTTC. Translation gives CASRITSGGPNEQFF. The chain joins TRBV2 to TRBJ2-1; the match to TRBD2 covers 11 bases. The CDR3 totals 15 residues. The junction had 7 bases not matched to a gene; V was cut back by 6 bases and J by 6 bases. Germline CDR1 and CDR2: SNHLY and FYNNEI.

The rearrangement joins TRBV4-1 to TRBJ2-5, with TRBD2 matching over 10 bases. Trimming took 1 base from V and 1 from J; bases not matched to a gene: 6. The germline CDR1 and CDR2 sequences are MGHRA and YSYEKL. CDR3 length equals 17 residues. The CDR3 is CASSQGYSGGAQETQYF. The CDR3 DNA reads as TGCGCCAGCAGCCAAGGCTACAGCGGGGGGGCCCAAGAGACCCAGTACTTC.

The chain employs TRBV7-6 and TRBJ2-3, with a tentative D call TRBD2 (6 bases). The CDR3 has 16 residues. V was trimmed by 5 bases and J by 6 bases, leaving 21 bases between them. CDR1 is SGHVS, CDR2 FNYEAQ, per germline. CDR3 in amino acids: CASSHLRAGSGDTQYF. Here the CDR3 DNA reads TGTGCCAGCAGCCACCTCAGGGCGGGATCTGGGGATACGCAGTATTTT. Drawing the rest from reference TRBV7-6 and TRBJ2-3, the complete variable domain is GAGVSQSPRYKVTKRGQDVALRCDPISGHVSLYWYRQALGQGPEFLTYFNYEAQQDKSGLPNDRFSAERPEGSISTLTIQRTEQRDSAMYRCASSHLRAGSGDTQYFGPGTRLTVL.

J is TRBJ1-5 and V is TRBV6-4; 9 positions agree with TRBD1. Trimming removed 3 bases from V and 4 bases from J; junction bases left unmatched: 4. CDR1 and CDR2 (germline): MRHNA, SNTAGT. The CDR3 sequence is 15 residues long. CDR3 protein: CASSEGQGGNQPQHF. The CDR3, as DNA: TGTGCCAGCAGTGAGGGACAGGGTGGAAATCAGCCCCAGCATTTT.

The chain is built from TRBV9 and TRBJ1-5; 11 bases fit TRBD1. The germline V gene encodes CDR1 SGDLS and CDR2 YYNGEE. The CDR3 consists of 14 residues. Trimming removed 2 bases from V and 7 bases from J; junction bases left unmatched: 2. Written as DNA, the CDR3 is TGTGCCAGCAGCGTCGGGACAGGGGGGCAGCCCCAGCATTTT. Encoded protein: CASSVGTGGQPQHF.

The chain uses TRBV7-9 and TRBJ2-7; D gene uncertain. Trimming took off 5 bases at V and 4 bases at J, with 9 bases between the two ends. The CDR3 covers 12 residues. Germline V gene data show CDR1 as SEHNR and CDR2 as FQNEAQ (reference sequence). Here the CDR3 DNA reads TGTGCCAGCAGCCCCGGTCGGTACGAGCAGTACTTC. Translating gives CASSPGRYEQYF.

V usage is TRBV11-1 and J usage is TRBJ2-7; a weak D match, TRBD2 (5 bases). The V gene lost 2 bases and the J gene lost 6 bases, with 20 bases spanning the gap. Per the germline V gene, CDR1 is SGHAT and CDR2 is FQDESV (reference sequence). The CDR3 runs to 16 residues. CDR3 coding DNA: TGTGCCAGCAGCTTACTATCCGGGATCTCTACGCTCGAGCAGTACTTC. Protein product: CASSLLSGISTLEQYF.